This T cell receptor beta chain was captured in a study of shared clonotypes between healthy human individuals. TCRdb keeps only in-frame clones here, not all; method: immunoSEQ multiplex PCR. The table lists around 980,000 clones, about 80% of them singletons. This clone was counted at least ten times. This same CDR3 is encoded by further DNA sequences in the sample. This receptor was obtained from a man aged 18 to 30 in good health. Some clones in this sample may be carry-over from other donors' samples. The sample comprised memory CD4+ T cells from PBMCs. Subset meaning: CD45RA-negative fraction.

Here the CDR3 reads CASSPAGTGVRAFF. The CDR3 DNA reads as TGTGCCAGCAGTCCCGCCGGGACAGGGGTCAGAGCTTTCTTT. J is TRBJ1-1 and V is TRBV6-5; 10 bases fit TRBD1. Losses at the gene ends were 5 bases for V and 10 bases for J; bases not matched to a gene: 10. The V gene's germline CDR1 is MNHEY and CDR2 SVGAGI. The CDR3 has 14 amino acids.